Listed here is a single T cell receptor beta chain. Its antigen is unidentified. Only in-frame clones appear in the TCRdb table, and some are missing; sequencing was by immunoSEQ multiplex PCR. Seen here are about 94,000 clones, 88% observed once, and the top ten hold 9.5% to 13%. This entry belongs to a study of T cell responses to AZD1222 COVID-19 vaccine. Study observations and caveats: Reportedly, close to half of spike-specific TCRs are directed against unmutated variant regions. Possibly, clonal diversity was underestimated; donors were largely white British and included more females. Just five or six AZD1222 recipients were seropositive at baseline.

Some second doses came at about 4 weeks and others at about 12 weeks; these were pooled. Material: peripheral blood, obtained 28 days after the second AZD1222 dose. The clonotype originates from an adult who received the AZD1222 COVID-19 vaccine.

CDR3 in amino acids: CASALGLAGDTGELFF. The CDR3 bases are TGTGCCAGCGCCTTGGGACTAGCGGGAGACACCGGGGAGCTGTTTTTT. This chain uses TRBV27 with TRBJ2-2, with 14 bases aligning to TRBD2. Trimming at V came to 8 bases and at J to 3 bases, leaving 5 bases not matched to a gene. The CDR3 is made up of 16 amino acids. Germline CDR1 reads MNHEY; CDR2 reads SMNVEV (reference sequence).